This entry lists 5 T cell receptor beta chains sequenced from one sample in a study of shared clonotypes between healthy human individuals. Measured with immunoSEQ multiplex PCR; TCRdb has only the in-frame clones, and not every one. The sample shows around 2,000,000 clones, about 95% of them seen only once. Positively selected for CCR7, the CD45RO-negative cells used as naive CD8 cells excluded terminally differentiated effector memory CD45RA+ cells. Sequences were obtained from naive CD8+ T cells sorted from blood. The receptors come from a man between 18 and 29 years old in good health.

This clone has only one observation. The CDR3 coding sequence is TGCGCCAGCAGCCACCTGACAGGGGACGCTTCCTACGGAAACACCATATATTTT. Protein product: CASSHLTGDASYGNTIYF. The J gene is TRBJ1-3, the V gene TRBV4-3; TRBD1 matches at 8 bases. V was clipped by 3 bases and J by 4 bases; unmatched bases: 14. Germline loops: CDR1 LGHNA, CDR2 YSLEER. The CDR3 runs 18 residues.

The rearrangement links TRBV11-3 to TRBJ2-1, with 11 bases aligning to TRBD2. Losses at the gene ends were 2 bases for V and 4 bases for J; bases not matched to a gene: 10. CDR1 SGHNT and CDR2 YENEEA come from the germline V gene. The CDR3 has 18 residues. CDR3 DNA: TGTGCCAGCAGCTTACCCCTCGAGGCTAGCGGGGGGTACAATGAGCAGTTCTTC. This gives the protein CASSLPLEASGGYNEQFF.

The rearrangement uses TRBV21-1 and TRBJ2-7; whether TRBD2, the table's D call, matches the DNA was not checked. TRBV21-1 is listed as a pseudogene. CDR3 length: 17 residues. The CDR3 nucleotides read TGTGCCAGCAGCAAAGAGATAACGGGGGGGGTCCCTACGCAGCAGTACTTC. Translation gives CASSKEITGGVPTQQYF.

This clone was picked up a small number of times. The chain uses TRBV6-6 and TRBJ2-7; TRBD1 agrees at 9 bases. Germline-derived CDR1 and CDR2 are MNHNY and SVGAGI (reference sequence). CDR3 size: 13 residues. With 7 bases clipped from V and 6 bases from J, the junction kept 7 bases outside the gene matches. CDR3 bases: TGTGCCAGCACACTGGACAGGGGAGCCGAGCAGTACTTC. Its protein product is CASTLDRGAEQYF.

This rearrangement joins TRBV19 to TRBJ1-1, with D perhaps TRBD1 (5 bases). Germline CDR1 is LNHDA and CDR2 is SQIVND (reference sequence). There are 15 residues in the CDR3. Trimming stripped 7 bases from V and 1 base from J, with 16 bases between. The CDR3: CASTLPDISNTEAFF. In nucleotides, the CDR3 is TGTGCCAGTACTCTCCCGGACATTTCGAACACTGAAGCTTTCTTT. Drawing the rest from reference TRBV19 and TRBJ1-1, the complete variable domain is DGGITQSPKYLFRKEGQNVTLSCEQNLNHDAMYWYRQDPGQGLRLIYYSQIVNDFQKGDIAEGYSVSREKKESFPLTVTSAQKNPTAFYLCASTLPDISNTEAFFGQGTRLTVV.